This T cell receptor (beta chain) was recorded in a study of blood T cell repertoires in COVID-19. On the study more broadly: Donors in the United States, Italy and Spain gave samples during acute or convalescent COVID-19.

In the source study's methods: Reference gene primer amplification gave nucleated cell count estimates. TCRdb's copy holds only in-frame clones and misses some; the assay was immunoSEQ multiplex PCR. Clone size and the V and J calls come from that table; the DNA yielded D and trimming. The data hold 94,000 or so clones, with around 88% observed a single time. Looked up from germline, CDR1 is LGHDT and CDR2 is YNNKEL (reference sequence). V lost 1 base to trimming and J lost 5 bases, with 5 bases between them. CDR3 length: 12 residues. This clone was picked up a small number of times. The receptor was isolated from a woman in her sixties or seventies with acute or convalescent COVID-19. The specimen was peripheral blood. This chain connects TRBV3-1 (or the pseudogene TRBV3-2) to TRBJ1-1; D gene ambiguous. CDR3: CASSQAGTEAFF. CDR3 bases: TGTGCCAGCAGCCAAGCGGGAACTGAAGCTTTCTTT.